The 21 T cell receptor beta chains in this list originate from one sample, sequenced in a study of tumor-infiltrating lymphocytes in localized non-small cell lung cancer. Only in-frame clones appear in the TCRdb table, and some are missing; sequencing was by immunoSEQ multiplex PCR. The sample lists 14,000 to 15,000 clones, 81% seen once, with roughly 2.7% in the top ten. Material: lung tumor tissue. The receptors derive from a human donor with non-small cell lung cancer.

The V call is TRBV9, the J call TRBJ1-4; D might be TRBD1 (5 bases). Trimming took off 4 bases at V and 8 bases at J, with 15 bases between the two ends. CDR1 is SGDLS, CDR2 YYNGEE, per germline. CDR3 length: 14 residues. This CDR3 is CASSPEGSWEKLFF. CDR3 DNA sequence: TGTGCCAGCAGCCCAGAGGGGTCATGGGAAAAACTGTTTTTT.

The chain is built from TRBV5-6 and TRBJ2-3; tentatively, D is TRBD1 or TRBD2 (6 bases each). Trimming cost V 0 bases and J 6 bases, with 17 bases left between them. CDR1 SGHDT and CDR2 YYEEEE come from the germline V gene. The CDR3 totals 16 residues. Here the CDR3 DNA reads TGTGCCAGCAGCTTGGTGGGCCACAGGGCGGGGGATACGCAGTATTTT. It codes for CASSLVGHRAGDTQYF. Variable domain in full (rest from reference TRBV5-6 and TRBJ2-3): DAGVTQSPTHLIKTRGQQVTLRCSPKSGHDTVSWYQQALGQGPQFIFQYYEEEERQRGNFPDRFSGHQFPNYSSELNVNALLLGDSALYLCASSLVGHRAGDTQYFGPGTRLTVL.

The genes are TRBV5-3 and TRBJ1-6; no definite D call. TRBV5-3 has ORF status, its function being uncertain. The CDR3 loop spans 14 amino acids. V was trimmed by 1 base and J by 7 bases, leaving 9 bases between them. CDR3 loop: CARSLLTRNSPLHF. For the CDR3, the DNA is TGTGCCAGAAGCTTGCTGACAAGGAATTCACCCCTCCACTTT.

V usage is TRBV11-3 and J usage is TRBJ2-5; D perhaps matches TRBD1 (5 bases). CDR1 is SGHNT, CDR2 YENEEA, per germline. The CDR3 consists of 15 residues. V shed 3 bases and J shed 2 bases, with 13 bases lying between them. DNA for the CDR3: TGTGCCAGCAGCTTTGATAGGGGTAGTCAAGAGACCCAGTACTTC. It specifies CASSFDRGSQETQYF.

The chain recombines TRBV15 with TRBJ2-3, with D maybe TRBD2 (5 bases). The germline CDR1 and CDR2 sequences are LNHNV and YYDKDF (reference sequence). Deletions cut 1 base from V and 4 bases from J, with 9 bases between. The CDR3 spans 14 residues. The CDR3 is CATSRGEGSDTQYF. CDR3 coding DNA: TGTGCCACCAGCAGAGGAGAGGGTTCAGATACGCAGTATTTT.

The chain is built from TRBV7-9 and TRBJ2-1, with TRBD2 matching over 8 bases. Germline-derived CDR1 and CDR2 are SEHNR and FQNEAQ (reference sequence). Trimming at V came to 4 bases and at J to 3 bases, leaving 5 bases not matched to a gene. The CDR3 covers 15 residues. CDR3 in amino acids: CASSSRTSRYNEQFF. In DNA, the CDR3 is TGTGCCAGCAGCTCGCGGACTAGCCGCTACAATGAGCAGTTCTTC.

This clone was seen once. This chain uses TRBV7-9 with TRBJ1-1, with D perhaps matching TRBD1 (5 bases). There are 14 residues in the CDR3. The germline V gene has CDR1 SEHNR and CDR2 FQNEAQ (reference sequence). V lost 5 bases to trimming and J lost 8 bases, with 18 bases between them. CDR3 coding DNA: TGTGCCAGCAGCGGGTCAGGGCCTGGTAGCGAAGCTTTCTTT. It yields the protein CASSGSGPGSEAFF. Full variable domain (missing parts from reference TRBV7-9 and TRBJ1-1): DTGVSQNPRHKITKRGQNVTFRCDPISEHNRLYWYRQTLGQGPEFLTYFQNEAQLEKSRLLSDRFSAERPKGSFSTLEIQRTEQGDSAMYLCASSGSGPGSEAFFGQGTRLTVV.

V is TRBV27 and J is TRBJ1-1; D may be TRBD1 (6 bases). The V end lost 2 bases, the J end lost 4 bases, and 14 bases lay between the germline ends. The CDR3 consists of 15 residues. The germline CDR1 and CDR2 sequences are MNHEY and SMNVEV (reference sequence). CDR3 in DNA: TGTGCCAGCAGTTTAAGGGGGTTCGCGGGCACTGAAGCTTTCTTT. Its protein is CASSLRGFAGTEAFF.

V usage is TRBV7-2 and J usage is TRBJ2-1; 14 bases line up with TRBD2. The CDR3 is 18 amino acids. After removal of 4 bases from V and 0 bases from J, the junction contained 5 bases not matched to a gene. In germline, CDR1 is SGHTA, CDR2 FQGNSA. The CDR3 protein is CASSSGLAGGLSYNEQFF. The CDR3 DNA sequence: TGTGCCAGCAGCTCCGGACTAGCGGGAGGACTCTCCTACAATGAGCAGTTCTTC.

The rearrangement uses TRBV18 and TRBJ2-3, with D possibly TRBD1 on 6 matching bases. The CDR3 spans 15 residues. V lost 3 bases to trimming and J lost 3 bases, with 13 bases between them. Germline CDR1 KGHSH, CDR2 LQKENI. CDR3 sequence: CASSPTVQGTDTQYF. The CDR3 DNA reads TGTGCCAGCTCACCTACTGTACAGGGAACAGATACGCAGTATTTT.

This chain connects TRBV9 to TRBJ2-1; D is uncertain. In germline, CDR1 is SGDLS, CDR2 YYNGEE. The CDR3 totals 13 residues. V was trimmed by 0 bases and J by 9 bases, leaving 10 bases between them. In nucleotides, the CDR3 is TGTGCCAGCAGCGTAGATCTCTCCGCTGAGCAGTTCTTC. It specifies CASSVDLSAEQFF. Full variable domain (outside the CDR3, taken from reference TRBV9 and TRBJ2-1): DSGVTQTPKHLITATGQRVTLRCSPRSGDLSVYWYQQSLDQGLQFLIQYYNGEERAKGNILERFSAQQFPDLHSELNLSSLELGDSALYFCASSVDLSAEQFFGPGTRLTVL.

The V and J genes are TRBV7-2 and TRBJ2-1; 12 bases line up with TRBD2. Looked up from germline, CDR1 is SGHTA and CDR2 is FQGNSA. The CDR3 totals 18 residues. J gave up 8 bases and V 5 bases, and 16 bases lay outside the gene matches. The CDR3 sequence: CASSVQGVKTSGSYEQFF. The CDR3 region has the DNA TGTGCCAGCAGCGTACAGGGGGTCAAGACTAGCGGGAGCTATGAGCAGTTCTTC.

This clone was counted only a few times. The V call is TRBV10-3, the J call TRBJ1-5; no definite D call. The germline V gene encodes CDR1 ENHRY and CDR2 SYGVKD. The V end lost 2 bases, the J end lost 4 bases, and 9 bases lay between the germline ends. The CDR3 consists of 14 residues. The CDR3 nucleotides are TGTGCCATCAGTGAGGGCAGCCCAAATCAGCCCCAGCATTTT. This codes for CAISEGSPNQPQHF.

The rearrangement uses TRBV6-4 and TRBJ2-1, with 10 bases matching TRBD2. The CDR3 has 14 residues. CDR1 and CDR2 (germline): MRHNA, SNTAGT. V lost 5 bases and J lost 7; bases outside the gene matches: 5. CDR3 sequence: CASSFSGRTNEQFF. CDR3 nucleotides: TGTGCCAGCAGTTTTAGCGGGAGGACGAATGAGCAGTTCTTC.

The chain links TRBV4-3 to TRBJ1-3; D unclear. Germline V gene data show CDR1 as LGHNA and CDR2 as YSLEER. The CDR3 has 15 amino acids. Trimming cost V 1 base and J 0 bases, with 7 bases left between them. The CDR3, as DNA: TGCGCCAGCAGCCAAGGGTTTGGCTCTGGAAACACCATATATTTT. It specifies CASSQGFGSGNTIYF.

The V call is TRBV5-6, the J call TRBJ1-1; perhaps TRBD1 as D (5 bases). The CDR3 runs 14 residues. The germline V and J ends were trimmed by 2 bases and 1 base, with 9 bases remaining between them. From germline, CDR1 is SGHDT and CDR2 YYEEEE. CDR3 sequence reads: CASSLGTANTEAFF. Written as DNA, the CDR3 is TGTGCCAGCAGCTTAGGGACGGCGAACACTGAAGCTTTCTTT.

The chain has TRBV29-1 and TRBJ1-1, with D perhaps TRBD1 (6 bases). CDR3 length: 12 residues. Germline V CDR1 and CDR2: SQVTM, ANQGSEA. V was cut by 8 bases and J by 1 base, with 11 bases left in between. CDR3 sequence: CSSLTGNTEAFF. As DNA, the CDR3 is TGCAGCTCACTGACAGGGAACACTGAAGCTTTCTTT.

This clone was detected once. The CDR3 sequence: CASSGPGGDRETQYF. The CDR3, as DNA: TGTGCCAGCAGCGGACCCGGGGGGGACCGGGAGACCCAGTACTTC. The chain is built from TRBV7-9 and TRBJ2-5; TRBD2 aligns across 8 bases. Unmatched junction bases numbered 10, after V lost 5 bases and J lost 5 bases. Germline CDR1 reads SEHNR; CDR2 reads FQNEAQ (reference sequence). The CDR3 sequence is 15 residues long.

The V gene is TRBV27, the J gene TRBJ1-4, with D maybe TRBD1 (5 bases). The germline V gene has CDR1 MNHEY and CDR2 SMNVEV (reference sequence). This CDR3 comprises 13 residues. The V gene lost 5 bases and the J gene lost 6 bases, with 10 bases spanning the gap. In DNA form, the CDR3 reads TGTGCCAGCAGTCCCCTGGGGGATGAAAAACTGTTTTTT. Translated, it gives CASSPLGDEKLFF. Variable domain in full (rest from reference TRBV27 and TRBJ1-4): EAQVTQNPRYLITVTGKKLTVTCSQNMNHEYMSWYRQDPGLGLRQIYYSMNVEVTDKGDVPEGYKVSRKEKRNFPLILESPSPNQTSLYFCASSPLGDEKLFFGSGTQLSVL.

The rearrangement links TRBV27 to TRBJ2-7; 8 nucleotides align to TRBD1. The trim removed 6 bases at V and 3 bases at J, leaving 7 bases unmatched. Germline V gives CDR1 MNHEY, CDR2 SMNVEV (reference sequence). The CDR3 spans 14 residues. This chain's CDR3 is CASRSIGTGYEQYF. CDR3 DNA: TGTGCCAGCAGATCTATAGGGACAGGCTACGAGCAGTACTTC.

The chain couples TRBV7-2 to TRBJ2-1, with a weak D call TRBD2 (6 bases). Trimming shortened V by 5 bases and J by 5 bases, and 22 bases separated the two germline ends. Germline assignment: CDR1 SGHTA and CDR2 FQGNSA. The length of the CDR3 is 17 residues. The CDR3 here is CASSTSAGLALHNEQFF. The DNA of the CDR3 is TGTGCCAGCAGCACTAGTGCTGGGCTAGCGCTCCACAATGAGCAGTTCTTC.